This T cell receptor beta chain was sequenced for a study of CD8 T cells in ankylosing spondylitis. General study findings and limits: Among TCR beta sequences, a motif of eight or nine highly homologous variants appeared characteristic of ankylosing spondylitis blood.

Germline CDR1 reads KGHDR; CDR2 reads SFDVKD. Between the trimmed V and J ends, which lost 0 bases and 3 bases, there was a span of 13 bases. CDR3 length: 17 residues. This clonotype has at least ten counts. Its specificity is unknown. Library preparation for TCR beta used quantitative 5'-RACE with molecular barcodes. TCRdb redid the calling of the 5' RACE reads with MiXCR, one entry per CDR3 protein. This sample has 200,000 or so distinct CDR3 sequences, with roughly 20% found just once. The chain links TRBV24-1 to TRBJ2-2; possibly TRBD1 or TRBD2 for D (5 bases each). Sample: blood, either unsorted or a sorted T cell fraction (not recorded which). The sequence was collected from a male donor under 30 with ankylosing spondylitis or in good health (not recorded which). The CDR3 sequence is CATSDLREGPHTGELFF. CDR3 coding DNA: TGTGCCACCAGTGATTTGAGAGAGGGGCCCCACACCGGGGAGCTGTTTTTT.